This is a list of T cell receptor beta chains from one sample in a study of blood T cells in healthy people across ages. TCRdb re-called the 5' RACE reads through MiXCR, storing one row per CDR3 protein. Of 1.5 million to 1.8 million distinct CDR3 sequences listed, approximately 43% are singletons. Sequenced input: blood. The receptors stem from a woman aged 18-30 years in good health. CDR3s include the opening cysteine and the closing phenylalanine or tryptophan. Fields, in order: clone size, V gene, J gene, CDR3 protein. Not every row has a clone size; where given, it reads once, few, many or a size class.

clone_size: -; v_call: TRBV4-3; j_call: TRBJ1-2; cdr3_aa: CASSQDSHGPNYGYTF
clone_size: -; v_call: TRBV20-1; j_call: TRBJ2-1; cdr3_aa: CSAGTSGVEWDNEQFF
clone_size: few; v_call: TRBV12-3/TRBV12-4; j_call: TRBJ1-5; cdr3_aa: CASSFENSNQPQHF
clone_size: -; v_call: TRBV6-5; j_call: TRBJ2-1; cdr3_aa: CASRLGQGAYNEQFF
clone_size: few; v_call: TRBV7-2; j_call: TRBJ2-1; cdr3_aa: CASSSRQLQGRLFF
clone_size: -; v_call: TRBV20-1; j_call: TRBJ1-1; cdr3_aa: CSALKGRTRTEAFF
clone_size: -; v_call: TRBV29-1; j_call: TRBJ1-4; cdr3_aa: CSVEDRSTNEKLFF
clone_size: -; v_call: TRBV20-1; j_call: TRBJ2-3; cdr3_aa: CSAPLAVDTQYF
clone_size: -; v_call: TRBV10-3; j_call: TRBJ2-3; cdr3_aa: CAISVSGSTDTQYF
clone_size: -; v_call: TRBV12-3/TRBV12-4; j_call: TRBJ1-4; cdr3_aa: CASSITGKGGKLFF
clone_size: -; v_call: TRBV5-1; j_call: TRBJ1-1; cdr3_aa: CASSERQVLNTEAFF
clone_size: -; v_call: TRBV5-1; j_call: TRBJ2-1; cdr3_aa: CASSLVGPSGGLSNEQFF
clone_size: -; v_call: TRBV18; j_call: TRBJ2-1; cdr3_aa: CASSPGETTREQFF
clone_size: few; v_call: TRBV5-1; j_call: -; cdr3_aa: CASSRPGLVETQYF
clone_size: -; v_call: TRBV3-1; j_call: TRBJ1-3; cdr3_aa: CASSQEAVFPGNTIYF
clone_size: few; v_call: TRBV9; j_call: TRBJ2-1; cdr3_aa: CASSVEVGNEQFF
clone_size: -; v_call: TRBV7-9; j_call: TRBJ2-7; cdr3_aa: CASSLLGQGEIRSYEQYF
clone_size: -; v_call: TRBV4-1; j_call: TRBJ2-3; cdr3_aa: CASSRIPSLGNTQYF
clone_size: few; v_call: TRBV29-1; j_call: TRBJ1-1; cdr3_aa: CSVRRTDNTEAFF
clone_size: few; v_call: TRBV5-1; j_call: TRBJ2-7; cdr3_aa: CASSLSIPGSYEQYF
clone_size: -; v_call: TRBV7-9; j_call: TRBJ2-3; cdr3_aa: CASSPLREGRLDTQYF
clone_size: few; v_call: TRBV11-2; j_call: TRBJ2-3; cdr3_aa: CASSYVRNTQYF
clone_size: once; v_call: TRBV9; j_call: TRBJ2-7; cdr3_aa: CASSPRGLAGSYEQYF
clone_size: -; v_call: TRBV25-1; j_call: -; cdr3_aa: CASSSPGQEETQYF
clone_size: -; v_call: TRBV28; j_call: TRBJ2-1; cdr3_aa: CASSLRWSSYNEQFF
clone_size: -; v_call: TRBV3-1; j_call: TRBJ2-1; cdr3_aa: CASSQDEGRAPYNEQFF
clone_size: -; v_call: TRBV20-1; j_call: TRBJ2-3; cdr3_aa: CSARIGFTQYF
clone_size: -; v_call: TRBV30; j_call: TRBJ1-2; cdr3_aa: CALMTGAYGYTF
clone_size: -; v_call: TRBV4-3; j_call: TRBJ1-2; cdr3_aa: CASSQLGTQYGYTF
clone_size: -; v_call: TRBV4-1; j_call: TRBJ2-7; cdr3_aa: CASTPGQGGSYEQYF
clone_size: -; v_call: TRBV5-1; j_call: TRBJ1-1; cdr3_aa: CASSNGRLNTEAFF
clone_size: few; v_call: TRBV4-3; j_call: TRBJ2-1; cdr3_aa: CASSQGSRLNEQFF
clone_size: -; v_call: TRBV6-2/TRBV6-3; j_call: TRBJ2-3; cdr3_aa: CASSYPQITDTQYF
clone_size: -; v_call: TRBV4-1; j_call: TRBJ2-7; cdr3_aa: CASSPLHSGSPSSEQYF
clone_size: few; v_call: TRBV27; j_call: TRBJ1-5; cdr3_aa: CASNPAGLNQPQHF
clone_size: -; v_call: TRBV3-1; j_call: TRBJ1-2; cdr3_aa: CASSQDRGQGRSFYGYTF
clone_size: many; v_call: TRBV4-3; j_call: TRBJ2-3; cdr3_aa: CASSQDLDGVLTDTQYF
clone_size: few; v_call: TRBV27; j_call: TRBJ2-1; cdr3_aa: CASSLSPAGIYNEQFF
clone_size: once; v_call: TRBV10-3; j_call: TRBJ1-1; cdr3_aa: CAISATEDTEAFF
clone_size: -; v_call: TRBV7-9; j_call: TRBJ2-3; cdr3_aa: CASSPLGVAGQPFTDTQYF
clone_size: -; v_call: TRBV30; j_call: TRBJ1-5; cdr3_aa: CAWGTVNNQPQHF
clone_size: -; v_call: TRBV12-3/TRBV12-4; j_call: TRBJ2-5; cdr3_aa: CASSKTGRETQYF
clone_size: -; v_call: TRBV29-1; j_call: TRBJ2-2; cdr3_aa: CGALRTGELFF
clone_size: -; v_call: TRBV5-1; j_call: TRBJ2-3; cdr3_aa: CASSPTGEGADTQYF